Sequencing of this TCR beta chain was carried out in a study of CD8+ T cells in alopecia areata. As the sequencing template, cDNA was produced by extracting RNA and reverse transcribing it. The method was immunoSEQ multiplex PCR; TCRdb's version includes in-frame clones alone and lacks a portion of them. The table includes around 180,000 clones, roughly 60% detected once. Regarding treatment: oral pan-JAK inhibitor, 5-10 mg twice daily. The CDR3 has 16 residues. J lost 3 bases, V lost 3 bases, and 9 bases had no gene match. Germline CDR1 and CDR2: SGHTA and FQGNSA. Sequenced here: CD4+ T cells sorted from blood, sampled at week 24, from a patient treated with tofacitinib. The V and J genes are TRBV7-2 and TRBJ2-7, with 9 bases fitting TRBD1. This TCR was sampled from a human donor with alopecia areata. CDR3 protein: CASSFTGQGQNYEQYF. The CDR3 DNA sequence: TGTGCCAGCAGCTTTACCGGACAGGGGCAAAACTACGAGCAGTACTTC.